The 18 T cell receptor beta chains given below trace back to one sample, sequenced in a study of blood T cell repertoires in COVID-19. Assay used: immunoSEQ multiplex PCR; TCRdb lists only in-frame clones, some missing. Of some 120,000 clones listed, approximately 74% are singletons. Material for sequencing was peripheral blood. These receptors were taken from a man older than 75 with COVID-19, enrolled during active disease.

The chain uses TRBV6-5 and TRBJ1-6; D might be TRBD1 (5 bases). Looked up from germline, CDR1 is MNHEY and CDR2 is SVGAGI. V was cut by 0 bases and J by 6 bases, with 6 bases left in between. The CDR3 length is 14 residues. The chain's CDR3 is CASSYSGLNSPLHF. CDR3 bases: TGTGCCAGCAGTTACTCGGGACTTAATTCACCCCTCCACTTT.

The DNA of the CDR3 is TGTGCCATCAGTGAGTCTGGCGGGGGGTCCTACAATGAGCAGTTCTTC. It yields the protein CAISESGGGSYNEQFF. This chain connects TRBV10-3 to TRBJ2-1; 8 nucleotides align to TRBD2. This CDR3 spans 16 amino acids. Germline V gene lookup returns CDR1 ENHRY and CDR2 SYGVKD. V gave up 0 bases and J gave up 1 base; unmatched junction bases: 2.

This chain joins TRBV2 and TRBJ2-7; tentatively, D is TRBD1 (6 bases). The CDR3 loop spans 13 amino acids. Germline lookup yields CDR1 SNHLY and CDR2 FYNNEI. The germline V and J ends were trimmed by 11 bases and 1 base, with 15 bases remaining between them. The CDR3 loop is CAAGQLTSYEQYF. The CDR3, as DNA: TGTGCCGCAGGACAGCTCACTTCCTACGAGCAGTACTTC.

This chain connects TRBV5-1 to TRBJ1-1; D is possibly TRBD1 (5 bases). The V gene's germline CDR1 is SGHRS and CDR2 YFSETQ. V lost 4 bases, J lost 4 bases, and 14 bases lay in between. This CDR3 has 14 amino acids. This CDR3 reads CASSLRGSGTEAFF. The DNA of the CDR3 is TGCGCCAGCAGCCTAAGGGGTTCGGGCACTGAAGCTTTCTTT.

The V and J genes are TRBV10-3 and TRBJ2-3; 11 bases match TRBD2. CDR1 and CDR2 (germline): ENHRY, SYGVKD. With 10 bases clipped from V and 0 bases from J, the junction kept 3 bases outside the gene matches. The CDR3 spans 14 residues. The CDR3 DNA follows: TGTGCCACCCGGACTAGCGGGAGCACAGATACGCAGTATTTT. Translating it yields CATRTSGSTDTQYF.

Written as DNA, the CDR3 is TGCGCCAGCAGCCAAAGAGTAACAGACACAGATACGCAGTATTTT. It is translated as CASSQRVTDTDTQYF. V gene TRBV4-3 combines with J gene TRBJ2-3, with no clear D. Germline V lookup: CDR1 LGHNA, CDR2 YSLEER. V lost 2 bases, J lost 2 bases, and 11 bases lay in between. The CDR3 spans 15 residues.

This sequence joins TRBV29-1 and TRBJ2-2; TRBD1 matches 8 bases. Trimming removed 5 bases from V and 1 base from J; junction bases left unmatched: 6. Germline CDR1 reads SQVTM; CDR2 reads ANQGSEA. The CDR3 extends over 15 amino acids. The CDR3 sequence: CSVTRTGRNTGELFF. The CDR3 DNA reads as TGCAGCGTTACCAGGACAGGGCGGAACACCGGGGAGCTGTTTTTT.

This chain joins TRBV4-1 and TRBJ2-1, with 10 bases identical to TRBD2. The CDR3 is 16 amino acids. Germline CDR1 MGHRA, CDR2 YSYEKL. Trimming cost V 2 bases and J 9 bases; bases outside gene matches: 10. CDR3 coding DNA: TGCGCCAGCAGCCAACGACTAGCGGGTAAATTAGGTGAGCAGTTCTTC. This translates into CASSQRLAGKLGEQFF.

This clone has only a few counts. The V call is TRBV27, the J call TRBJ1-4; D uncertain. Germline V lookup: CDR1 MNHEY, CDR2 SMNVEV (reference sequence). V was pared by 5 bases and J by 4 bases, with 17 bases between. The CDR3 loop spans 16 amino acids. The CDR3 loop is CASSPSPTEVNEKLFF. The CDR3 DNA reads TGTGCCAGCAGTCCCTCCCCGACGGAGGTTAATGAAAAACTGTTTTTT.

The chain combines TRBV18 with TRBJ2-7; D unresolved. V was pared by 0 bases and J by 0 bases, with 9 bases between. This CDR3 comprises 15 residues. Germline V gives CDR1 KGHSH, CDR2 LQKENI. In nucleotides, the CDR3 is TGTGCCAGCTCACCACCCTTGACAAACTCCTACGAGCAGTACTTC. Protein sequence: CASSPPLTNSYEQYF.

In its sample, this clone was seen a few times. This chain's CDR3 is CASSSTSGDLRGTQYF. CDR3 in DNA: TGTGCCAGCTCCTCGACTAGCGGGGACCTCAGGGGTACGCAGTATTTT. The rearrangement links TRBV27 to TRBJ2-3, with 11 bases that match TRBD2. This CDR3 spans 16 amino acids. V was pared by 8 bases and J by 8 bases, with 15 bases of the junction left unmatched. Germline CDR1 and CDR2: MNHEY and SMNVEV (reference sequence).

The rearrangement uses TRBV29-1 and TRBJ1-2; 7 bases fit TRBD1. This CDR3 has 13 residues. The junction had 6 bases not matched to a gene; V was cut back by 3 bases and J by 5 bases. CDR1 and CDR2 from the germline V gene are SQVTM and ANQGSEA. The CDR3 spells CSVEPDRDYGYTF. CDR3 in DNA: TGCAGCGTTGAGCCAGACAGGGATTATGGCTACACCTTC. The full variable domain, with the rest looked up from reference TRBV29-1 and TRBJ1-2, is SAVISQKPSRDICQRGTSLTIQCQVDSQVTMMFWYRQQPGQSLTLIATANQGSEATYESGFVIDKFPISRPNLTFSTLTVSNMSPEDSSIYLCSVEPDRDYGYTFGSGTRLTVV.

This clone was picked up one time. The genes are TRBV28 and TRBJ2-7; D is unclear. Germline V gene sequence: CDR1 MDHEN, CDR2 SYDVKM. The V and J ends lost 5 bases and 3 bases respectively, with 5 bases between them. The CDR3 length is 11 residues. CDR3 residues: CASSQIYEQYF. Here the CDR3 DNA reads TGTGCCAGCAGTCAGATCTACGAGCAGTACTTC.

The rearrangement joins TRBV27 to TRBJ2-7, with D perhaps TRBD1 (5 bases). V lost 5 bases to trimming and J lost 3 bases, with 8 bases between them. CDR1 and CDR2 (germline): MNHEY, SMNVEV (reference sequence). CDR3 length equals 12 residues. The CDR3 nucleotides read TGTGCCAGCAGTCCAGGGTACTACGAGCAGTACTTC. Its protein product is CASSPGYYEQYF.

This chain joins TRBV18 and TRBJ2-1; TRBD1 agrees at 7 bases. The ends lost 4 bases at V and 4 bases at J; junction bases unmatched: 10. The CDR3 sequence is 16 residues long. Germline assignment: CDR1 KGHSH and CDR2 LQKENI. CDR3 DNA: TGTGCCAGCTCACGATTCCTAACGGGACAGTACAATGAGCAGTTCTTC. Its translation: CASSRFLTGQYNEQFF.

The J gene is TRBJ1-5, the V gene TRBV2, with no clear D. The length of the CDR3 is 13 residues. Germline V gives CDR1 SNHLY, CDR2 FYNNEI. V was clipped by 6 bases and J by 5 bases, with 11 bases between them. The DNA for the CDR3 is TGTGCCAGCAGCTACCAAGTCGATCAGCCCCAGCATTTT. Translating gives CASSYQVDQPQHF.

This chain links TRBV5-1 with TRBJ1-6, with D hard to call. Germline V gene data show CDR1 as SGHRS and CDR2 as YFSETQ. V lost 0 bases to trimming and J lost 0 bases, with 7 bases between them. This CDR3 region has 16 residues. The CDR3 bases are TGCGCCAGCAGCTTGGGCGGGAGCTCCTATAATTCACCCCTCCACTTT. Its protein product is CASSLGGSSYNSPLHF.

In its sample, this clone was seen a few times. The chain links TRBV4-3 to TRBJ1-2; a weak D match, TRBD1 (6 bases). The CDR3 extends over 16 amino acids. Germline V gene lookup returns CDR1 LGHNA and CDR2 YSLEER. Trimming took 5 bases from V and 2 from J, leaving 18 bases between them. In nucleotides, the CDR3 is TGCGCCAGCAGCGCTTACGTTGGGGGCAGGAACTATGGCTACACCTTC. It specifies CASSAYVGGRNYGYTF.